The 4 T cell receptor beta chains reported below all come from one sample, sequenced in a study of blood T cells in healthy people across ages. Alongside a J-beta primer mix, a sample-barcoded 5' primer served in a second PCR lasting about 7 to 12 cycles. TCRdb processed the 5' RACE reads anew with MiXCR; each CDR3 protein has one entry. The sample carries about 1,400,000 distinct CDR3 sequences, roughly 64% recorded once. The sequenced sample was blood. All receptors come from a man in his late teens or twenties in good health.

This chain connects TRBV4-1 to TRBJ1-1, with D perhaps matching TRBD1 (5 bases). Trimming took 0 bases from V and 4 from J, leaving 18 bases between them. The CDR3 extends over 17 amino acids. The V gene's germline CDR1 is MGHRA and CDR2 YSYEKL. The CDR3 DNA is TGCGCCAGCAGCCAAGACCCCTTTGGGGGTGGAAGCACTGAAGCTTTCTTT. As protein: CASSQDPFGGGSTEAFF.

CDR3 sequence reads: CASSESPISGGLYQETQYF. Written as DNA, the CDR3 is TGTGCCAGCAGTGAAAGCCCCATCAGCGGGGGCCTGTACCAAGAGACCCAGTACTTC. The V call is TRBV2, the J call TRBJ2-5; 8 bases map to TRBD2. From germline, CDR1 is SNHLY and CDR2 FYNNEI. Unmatched junction bases numbered 14, after V lost 2 bases and J lost 0 bases. The CDR3 covers 19 residues.

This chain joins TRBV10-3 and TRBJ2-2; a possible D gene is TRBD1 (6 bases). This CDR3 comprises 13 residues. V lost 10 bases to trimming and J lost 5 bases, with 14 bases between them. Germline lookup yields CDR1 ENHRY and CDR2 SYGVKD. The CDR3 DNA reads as TGTGCCACCAATGGGGGCCCAACCGGGGAGCTGTTTTTT. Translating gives CATNGGPTGELFF.

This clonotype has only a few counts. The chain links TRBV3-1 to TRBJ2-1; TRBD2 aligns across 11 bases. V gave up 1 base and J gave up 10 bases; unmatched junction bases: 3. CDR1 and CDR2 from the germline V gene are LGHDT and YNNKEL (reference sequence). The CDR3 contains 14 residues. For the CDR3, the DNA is TGTGCCAGCAGCCAAGCACTAGCGGGAGTCGAGCAGTTCTTC. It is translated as CASSQALAGVEQFF.